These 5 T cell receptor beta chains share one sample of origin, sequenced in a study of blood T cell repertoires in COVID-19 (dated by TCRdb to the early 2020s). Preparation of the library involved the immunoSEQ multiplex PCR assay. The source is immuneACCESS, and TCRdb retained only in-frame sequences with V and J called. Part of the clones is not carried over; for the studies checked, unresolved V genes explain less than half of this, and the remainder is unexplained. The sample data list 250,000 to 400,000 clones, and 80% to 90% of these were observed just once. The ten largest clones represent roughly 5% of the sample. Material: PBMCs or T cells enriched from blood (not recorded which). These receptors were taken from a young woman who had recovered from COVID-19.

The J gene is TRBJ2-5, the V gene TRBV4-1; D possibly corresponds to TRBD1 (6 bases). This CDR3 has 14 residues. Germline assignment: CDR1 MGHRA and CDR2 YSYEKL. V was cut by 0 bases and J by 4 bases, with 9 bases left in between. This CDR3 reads CASSQDLQGETQYF. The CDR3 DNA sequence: TGCGCCAGCAGCCAAGATTTACAGGGAGAGACCCAGTACTTC.

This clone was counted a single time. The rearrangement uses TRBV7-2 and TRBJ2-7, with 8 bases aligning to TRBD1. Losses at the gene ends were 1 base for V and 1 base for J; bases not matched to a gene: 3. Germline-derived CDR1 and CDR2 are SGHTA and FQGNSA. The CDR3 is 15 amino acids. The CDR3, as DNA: TGTGCCAGCAGCTTAGTCGGGACAGGATCCTACGAGCAGTACTTC. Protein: CASSLVGTGSYEQYF.

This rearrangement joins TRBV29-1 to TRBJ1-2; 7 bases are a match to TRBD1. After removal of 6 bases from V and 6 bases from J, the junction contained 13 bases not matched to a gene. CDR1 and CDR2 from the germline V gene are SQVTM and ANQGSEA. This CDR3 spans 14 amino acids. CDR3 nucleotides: TGCAGCGTCCATGAAGGGACAGCGACTAATGGCTACACCTTC. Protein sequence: CSVHEGTATNGYTF.

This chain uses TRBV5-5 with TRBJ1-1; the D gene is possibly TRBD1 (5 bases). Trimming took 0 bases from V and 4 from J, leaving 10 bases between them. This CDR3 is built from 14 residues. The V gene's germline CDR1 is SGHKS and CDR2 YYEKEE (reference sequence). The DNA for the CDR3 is TGTGCCAGCAGCTTGGAGGGGTTCGGCACTGAAGCTTTCTTT. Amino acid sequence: CASSLEGFGTEAFF.

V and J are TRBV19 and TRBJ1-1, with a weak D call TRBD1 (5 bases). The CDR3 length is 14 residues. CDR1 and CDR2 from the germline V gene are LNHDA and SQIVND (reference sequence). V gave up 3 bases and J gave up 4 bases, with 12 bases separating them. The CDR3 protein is CASSILQVGTEAFF. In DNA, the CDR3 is TGTGCCAGTAGTATTTTACAGGTAGGCACTGAAGCTTTCTTT.